These 26 T cell receptor beta chains came from one sample sequenced in a study of T cell responses to AZD1222 COVID-19 vaccine. Clones were sequenced by immunoSEQ multiplex PCR, and TCRdb holds only the in-frame ones, with some missing. The table lists about 100,000 clones, about 86% of them singletons. The sequencing here drew on peripheral blood, taken on day 0 of AZD1222 vaccination. The receptors derive from an adult in good health.

CDR3 in amino acids: CASSSGRASEQFF. The CDR3 DNA reads as TGTGCCAGCAGCTCCGGGCGGGCCAGTGAGCAGTTCTTC. The gene calls are TRBV7-2 and TRBJ2-1, with D perhaps matching TRBD2 (5 bases). Trimming stripped 4 bases from V and 9 bases from J, with 13 bases between. The CDR3 covers 13 residues. Looked up from germline, CDR1 is SGHTA and CDR2 is FQGNSA.

This chain connects TRBV27 to TRBJ2-7; D not resolved. V lost 2 bases to trimming and J lost 0 bases, with 11 bases between them. This CDR3 region has 15 residues. Germline CDR1 MNHEY, CDR2 SMNVEV (reference sequence). In DNA, the CDR3 is TGTGCCAGCAGTTTAGATCCAGACAACTCCTACGAGCAGTACTTC. This encodes CASSLDPDNSYEQYF.

The V and J genes are TRBV11-1 and TRBJ2-2; D not certain. The CDR3 contains 13 residues. Trimming removed 5 bases at V and 2 bases at J, with 6 bases between. The germline CDR1 and CDR2 sequences are SGHAT and FQDESV (reference sequence). The CDR3 here is CASSLINTGELFF. The CDR3 nucleotides read TGTGCCAGCAGCCTAATAAACACCGGGGAGCTGTTTTTT.

V usage is TRBV23-1 and J usage is TRBJ2-5; weak D call: TRBD1 (5 bases). TRBV23-1 is recorded as an ORF, its role being uncertain. This CDR3 is built from 12 residues. Deletions cut 6 bases from V and 7 bases from J, with 12 bases between. In DNA form, the CDR3 reads TGCGCCAGCAGGAGACAGAAAGGGACCCAGTACTTC. This sequence encodes CASRRQKGTQYF.

The chain carries TRBV2 and TRBJ2-5; D is possibly TRBD2 (6 bases). CDR3 size: 13 residues. The V end was cut by 6 bases, the J end by 4 bases, with 12 bases between. Germline CDR1 and CDR2: SNHLY and FYNNEI. CDR3 amino acids: CASSPRLGETQYF. CDR3 nucleotides: TGTGCCAGCAGCCCCCGACTAGGAGAGACCCAGTACTTC.

The CDR3 DNA is TGTGCCAGCAGTTATTCCTCTTGGCAGGGGGCTGAGCAGTTCTTC. Translating it yields CASSYSSWQGAEQFF. The chain recombines TRBV6-2 or TRBV6-3 with TRBJ2-1, with 8 bases matching TRBD1. CDR1 is MNHEY and CDR2 is SVGEGT in the germline V gene. The ends lost 3 bases at V and 9 bases at J; junction bases unmatched: 10. The CDR3 loop spans 15 amino acids.

The rearrangement joins TRBV5-4 to TRBJ2-7; perhaps TRBD1 as D (6 bases). Germline values: CDR1 SGHNT, CDR2 YYREEE (reference sequence). The CDR3 length is 15 residues. The V end was cut by 4 bases, the J end by 4 bases, with 18 bases between. The CDR3 region has the DNA TGTGCCAGCAGCCGAGGACAGAATCTCCTATACGAGCAGTACTTC. It translates to CASSRGQNLLYEQYF.

This chain links TRBV9 with TRBJ2-3; TRBD2 is a possible D gene (6 bases). CDR3 size: 17 residues. The V gene's germline CDR1 is SGDLS and CDR2 YYNGEE. V was clipped by 3 bases and J by 1 base, with 18 bases between them. In DNA, the CDR3 is TGTGCCAGCAGCGCAAGACCCGTAGCGGATCGCACAGATACGCAGTATTTT. Residues: CASSARPVADRTDTQYF.

This sequence joins TRBV5-6 and TRBJ1-5; TRBD1 might be the D (6 bases). The CDR3 spans 14 residues. The germline V gene encodes CDR1 SGHDT and CDR2 YYEEEE. V was clipped by 0 bases and J by 7 bases, with 11 bases between them. The CDR3 here is CASSLDRDGQPQHF. The CDR3, as DNA: TGTGCCAGCAGCTTGGACAGGGACGGACAGCCCCAGCATTTT.

This chain connects TRBV7-3 to TRBJ2-2; perhaps D is TRBD1 or TRBD2 (5 bases each). The CDR3 totals 14 residues. The V gene lost 7 bases and the J gene lost 8 bases, with 17 bases spanning the gap. Germline V gene sequence: CDR1 SGHTA, CDR2 FQGTGA. In DNA, the CDR3 is TGTGCCAGCACCCCTTCGAGGGGTTCGGGGGAGCTGTTTTTT. Translation gives CASTPSRGSGELFF.

The chain links TRBV4-1 to TRBJ1-5, with D maybe TRBD1 (6 bases). The length of the CDR3 is 16 residues. Trimming took 0 bases from V and 1 from J, leaving 10 bases between them. The germline CDR1 and CDR2 sequences are MGHRA and YSYEKL. This CDR3 reads CASSQEGGLSNQPQHF. DNA for the CDR3: TGCGCCAGCAGCCAAGAAGGGGGGTTGAGCAATCAGCCCCAGCATTTT.

This chain uses TRBV4-3 with TRBJ1-4; 8 positions match TRBD1. Germline V gives CDR1 LGHNA, CDR2 YSLEER. The length of the CDR3 is 15 residues. The trim removed 1 base at V and 8 bases at J, leaving 6 bases unmatched. CDR3 nucleotide sequence: TGCGCCAGCAGCCAAGGGACAGGGTGGAACGAAAAACTGTTTTTT. Translation: CASSQGTGWNEKLFF.

V and J are TRBV6-5 and TRBJ1-6; a weak D match, TRBD1 (5 bases). Germline V gene data show CDR1 as MNHEY and CDR2 as SVGAGI. CDR3 length equals 15 residues. V shed 7 bases and J shed 2 bases, with 12 bases lying between them. The CDR3 bases are TGTGCCAGCAAACCGGGGCAGGCCTATAATTCACCCCTCCACTTT. Amino acids: CASKPGQAYNSPLHF.

The chain employs TRBV7-8 and TRBJ2-6; TRBD1 agrees at 8 bases. The J segment lost 0 bases and the V segment lost 5 bases, leaving 6 bases of the junction unmatched. CDR1 is SGHVS and CDR2 is FQNEAQ in the germline V gene. The CDR3 has 17 amino acids. CDR3 loop: CASSKQGVSSGANVLTF. CDR3 coding DNA: TGTGCCAGCAGCAAACAGGGGGTGAGCTCTGGGGCCAACGTCCTGACTTTC.

This chain connects TRBV2 to TRBJ2-2; 8 nucleotides agree with TRBD1. V lost 7 bases, J lost 7 bases, and 14 bases stayed unmatched. Germline V gene data show CDR1 as SNHLY and CDR2 as FYNNEI. This CDR3 has 16 residues. The CDR3 sequence is CASIETGTGYGGELFF. The CDR3 coding sequence is TGTGCCAGCATAGAAACCGGGACAGGTTACGGCGGGGAGCTGTTTTTT.

The chain uses TRBV18 and TRBJ2-7, with no clear D. Trimming pared 3 bases from V and 5 bases from J, leaving 17 bases between. This CDR3 is 15 amino acids long. Germline V lookup: CDR1 KGHSH, CDR2 LQKENI. CDR3 nucleotide sequence: TGTGCCAGCTCACCGGTGGCTTCTCCAACCCACGAGCAGTACTTC. Protein sequence: CASSPVASPTHEQYF.

CDR3 DNA sequence: TGTGCCATCAGTGTGGGGGTAGCGGGAGATACGCAGTATTTT. It encodes CAISVGVAGDTQYF. The V and J genes are TRBV10-3 and TRBJ2-3, with TRBD2 matching over 7 bases. The length of the CDR3 is 14 residues. Trimming took 4 bases from V and 5 from J; bases not matched to a gene: 6. The germline V gene has CDR1 ENHRY and CDR2 SYGVKD.

The rearrangement joins TRBV5-4 to TRBJ1-4; D is possibly TRBD1 (5 bases). This CDR3 region has 16 residues. The V and J ends lost 4 bases and 2 bases respectively, with 15 bases between them. The V gene's germline CDR1 is SGHNT and CDR2 YYREEE (reference sequence). In DNA, the CDR3 is TGTGCCAGCAGCGTAGACCCAGGGACCACTAATGAAAAACTGTTTTTT. Amino acid sequence: CASSVDPGTTNEKLFF.

The V and J genes are TRBV11-2 and TRBJ1-3; D is unresolved. The CDR3 has 16 residues. The V gene lost 4 bases and the J gene lost 0 bases, with 13 bases spanning the gap. The germline CDR1 and CDR2 sequences are SGHAT and FQNNGV. The CDR3 spells CASSSPRSSSGNTIYF. CDR3 sequence (DNA): TGTGCCAGCAGCTCCCCTCGGTCGAGCTCTGGAAACACCATATATTTT.

The table lists this clone with a count of one. The CDR3: CASSRTNSNQPQHF. CDR3 nucleotides: TGTGCCAGCTCACGGACGAATAGCAATCAGCCCCAGCATTTT. The V and J genes are TRBV18 and TRBJ1-5; D ambiguous. The V gene lost 4 bases and the J gene lost 0 bases, with 7 bases spanning the gap. The CDR3 contains 14 residues. CDR1 KGHSH and CDR2 LQKENI come from the germline V gene.

V gene TRBV6-2 or TRBV6-3 combines with J gene TRBJ1-1; weak D call: TRBD1 (5 bases). Trimming took off 0 bases at V and 4 bases at J, with 12 bases between the two ends. Germline assignment: CDR1 MNHEY and CDR2 SVGEGT. This CDR3 spans 15 amino acids. CDR3 nucleotide sequence: TGTGCCAGCAGTTACTCTAAAGGGGCCGGCACTGAAGCTTTCTTT. It codes for CASSYSKGAGTEAFF.

This sequence joins TRBV30 and TRBJ1-2; 8 nucleotides agree with TRBD1. V shed 2 bases and J 7 bases; nucleotides not matched to a gene: 12. Germline assignment: CDR1 GTSNPN and CDR2 SVGIG (reference sequence). The CDR3 totals 15 residues. The CDR3 is CAWSPRDRLSGGYTF. In DNA, the CDR3 is TGTGCCTGGAGTCCTAGGGACAGGCTATCGGGTGGCTACACCTTC.

The rearrangement uses TRBV27 and TRBJ2-2; 8 nucleotides align to TRBD2. CDR3 length: 13 residues. CDR1 and CDR2 (germline): MNHEY, SMNVEV (reference sequence). Losses at the gene ends were 10 bases for V and 3 bases for J; bases not matched to a gene: 4. CDR3 loop: CATRGGYTGELFF. The CDR3 coding sequence is TGTGCCACCCGGGGGGGGTACACCGGGGAGCTGTTTTTT.

Only one count was recorded for this clone. The genes are TRBV27 and TRBJ2-5, with TRBD2 matching 7 bases. Germline assignment: CDR1 MNHEY and CDR2 SMNVEV (reference sequence). The CDR3 length is 15 residues. V lost 6 bases to trimming and J lost 6 bases; unmatched junction nucleotides: 13. The CDR3 DNA reads TGTGCCAGCAGAGGGTTTGCGGGAGCTGGTAAGACCCAGTACTTC. Translation gives CASRGFAGAGKTQYF.

This clone was seen more than once but under ten times. J is TRBJ1-1 and V is TRBV6-1, with 7 bases matching TRBD1. The length of the CDR3 is 17 residues. Germline V CDR1 and CDR2: MNHNS, SASEGT. Unmatched junction bases numbered 12, after V lost 2 bases and J lost 3 bases. CDR3 DNA: TGTGCCAGCAGTGAAATCGGGTGGGGCCAGGGGGACACTGAAGCTTTCTTT. This translates into CASSEIGWGQGDTEAFF.

The chain joins TRBV28 to TRBJ1-5; maybe TRBD1 (5 bases). The CDR3 extends over 15 amino acids. The germline V and J ends were trimmed by 2 bases and 7 bases, with 15 bases remaining between them. Germline assignment: CDR1 MDHEN and CDR2 SYDVKM. The DNA of the CDR3 is TGTGCCAGCAGTTTAATCAACACAGGTAGACAGCCCCAGCATTTT. Its translation: CASSLINTGRQPQHF.